This T cell receptor beta chain was identified during a study of T cell repertoires in cytomegalovirus infection. Study details: Recently identified HLA-C-restricted CMV epitopes were used, and well-studied HLA-B-restricted CMV epitopes were used as well. Indications came from public TCR beta signatures; they pointed to CMV infection and to a matching HLA type. Whole-study findings and limits: Identification of carriers of CMV plus the relevant HLA was achieved through cumulative public TCR beta family frequency.

TCRdb processed the reads anew with MiXCR; each CDR3 protein has one entry. The sample comprises about 770,000 distinct CDR3 sequences, 25% to 30% of which are singletons, and 10% to 15% rests with the top ten. Points on this clonotype: The target antigen is unknown.

V lost 4 bases and J 0 bases, leaving 10 bases between the germline ends. Germline V gene sequence: CDR1 MGHRA, CDR2 YSYEKL. The CDR3 has 15 residues. The chain combines TRBV4-1 with TRBJ1-5, with D unclear. The clonotype was recovered from a human donor in good health (CMV status not recorded). Some clones in this sample may be carry-over from other donors' samples. The sequences come from cultured CD8+ T cells from PBMCs, collected from culture after CMV antigen stimulation. In DNA form, the CDR3 reads TGCGCCAGCAGCCGTTATAGGAGTAGCAATCAGCCCCAGCATTTT. It is translated as CASSRYRSSNQPQHF.